The rows below give T cell receptor delta chains drawn from one sample of a study of human gamma delta and Vdelta1 T cells. These receptors lack a known antigen. TCRdb fed the PCR reads into CATT to redo clone calling. The sample carries about 6,100 delta-chain clones, 35% to 45% recorded once. Sequenced input: Vdelta1 gamma-delta T cells from blood grown in culture (DOT cells). The receptors derive from a human donor in good health. Each CDR3 is given with its conserved first and last residue. Each record gives: V gene, CDR3 length, CDR3 protein.

v_call: TRDV1; cdr3_length: 20; cdr3_aa: CALGDDSNSGGYWCTDKLIF
v_call: TRDV1; cdr3_length: 14; cdr3_aa: CALGAGRATTPLIF
v_call: TRDV1; cdr3_length: 25; cdr3_aa: CALGPSGKTLDRRFEGAWDTRQMFF
v_call: TRDV1; cdr3_length: 21; cdr3_aa: CALGEPRGRSGWGLYTDKLIF
v_call: TRDV1; cdr3_length: 16; cdr3_aa: CALGELVSLPWGKLIF
v_call: TRDV1; cdr3_length: 21; cdr3_aa: CALGEPTVPTLGDTFTDKLIF
v_call: TRDV1; cdr3_length: 20; cdr3_aa: CALGERSPGPWWDPRDKLIF
v_call: TRDV1; cdr3_length: 14; cdr3_aa: CALGGLPHTDKLIF
v_call: TRDV1; cdr3_length: 21; cdr3_aa: CALGAPFLRRGYPDNTDKLIF
v_call: TRDV1; cdr3_length: 23; cdr3_aa: CALGDTTRPSPTLMLRNTDKLIF
v_call: TRDV1; cdr3_length: 18; cdr3_aa: CALGGLNPKGRYTDKLIF
v_call: TRDV1; cdr3_length: 22; cdr3_aa: CALGELPPGEAMGPSYTDKLIF
v_call: TRDV1; cdr3_length: 18; cdr3_aa: CALGEEESHNPGTDKLIF
v_call: TRDV1; cdr3_length: 17; cdr3_aa: CALGEPPAPGILDKLIF
v_call: TRDV1; cdr3_length: 21; cdr3_aa: CALNLVPSYKISTRATDKLIF
v_call: TRDV1; cdr3_length: 21; cdr3_aa: CALGESHPALVAGGMTDKLIF
v_call: TRDV1; cdr3_length: 18; cdr3_aa: CALGEYVGWGTNTDKLIF
v_call: TRAV38-2/DV8; cdr3_length: 19; cdr3_aa: CAYTAFLQSGDRDSDKLIF
v_call: TRDV1; cdr3_length: 17; cdr3_aa: CALGESLLPNYTDKLIF
v_call: TRDV1; cdr3_length: 13; cdr3_aa: CALGEHPQGKLIF
v_call: TRDV1; cdr3_length: 18; cdr3_aa: CALGDPLFPGVYTDKLIF
v_call: TRDV1; cdr3_length: 23; cdr3_aa: CALGTPGTLPHFYWGLYTDKLIF
v_call: TRDV1; cdr3_length: 20; cdr3_aa: CALGELHPRTRQKRPDKLIF
v_call: TRDV1; cdr3_length: 17; cdr3_aa: CALGESFVPNWADKLIF
v_call: TRDV1; cdr3_length: 22; cdr3_aa: CALGEPSTTLGDPAEYTDKLIF
v_call: TRDV1; cdr3_length: 20; cdr3_aa: CALGIPKLGDLSPYTDKLIF
v_call: TRDV1; cdr3_length: 19; cdr3_aa: CALGEPSDWGIRYTDKLIF
v_call: TRDV1; cdr3_length: 15; cdr3_aa: CAPRVPDSGGDKLIF
v_call: TRDV1; cdr3_length: 19; cdr3_aa: CALGDFQNLWGMYTDKLIF
v_call: TRDV1; cdr3_length: 22; cdr3_aa: CALGERLVLFCTGGLYTDKLIF
v_call: TRDV1; cdr3_length: 22; cdr3_aa: CALGERTSYSRTPTKYTDKLIF
v_call: TRDV1; cdr3_length: 21; cdr3_aa: CALGEPSFHPGGYALTAQLFF
v_call: TRDV1; cdr3_length: 21; cdr3_aa: CALGSSPIGSGGGRYTDKLIF
v_call: TRDV1; cdr3_length: 19; cdr3_aa: CALGELPSWGITYTDKLIF
v_call: TRDV1; cdr3_length: 20; cdr3_aa: CALGELWGLLGPSGADKLIF
v_call: TRDV1; cdr3_length: 24; cdr3_aa: CALGELGPTSRSGRRPNRAHKLIF
v_call: TRDV1; cdr3_length: 18; cdr3_aa: CALPSQPYWGPHTDKLIF
v_call: TRDV1; cdr3_length: 21; cdr3_aa: CALGELSPGDSSERYTDKLIF
v_call: TRDV1; cdr3_length: 22; cdr3_aa: CALGVGWYGRGRGLRLADKLIF
v_call: TRDV1; cdr3_length: 17; cdr3_aa: CALGVPLLGDTYYKLIF
v_call: TRDV1; cdr3_length: 20; cdr3_aa: CALGDAGLPTIWGGADRLIF
v_call: TRDV1; cdr3_length: 19; cdr3_aa: CALGEPSSLPVPFTDKLIF
v_call: TRDV1; cdr3_length: 19; cdr3_aa: CALGVPSLDWGIRTDKLIF